Below are 16 T cell receptor beta chains sequenced from a single sample in a study of PD-1 blockade in mismatch repair-deficient tumors. TCRdb's copy holds only in-frame clones and misses some; the assay was immunoSEQ multiplex PCR. The sample consists of just under 80,000 clones, about 82% of them appearing once. The sequenced sample was peripheral blood, obtained 44 weeks after starting pembrolizumab. The receptors derive from an adult with mismatch repair-deficient cancer.

V and J are TRBV11-2 and TRBJ2-2; tentatively, D is TRBD2 (5 bases). The CDR3 runs 16 residues. The germline gives CDR1 SGHAT, CDR2 FQNNGV. V was trimmed by 5 bases and J by 5 bases, leaving 18 bases between them. The CDR3 spells CASSHPSGMGTGELFF. The CDR3 nucleotides are TGTGCCAGCAGCCACCCTTCCGGGATGGGGACCGGGGAGCTGTTTTTT.

The chain is built from TRBV19 and TRBJ1-2; D possibly corresponds to TRBD1 (6 bases). Germline values: CDR1 LNHDA, CDR2 SQIVND (reference sequence). Trimming cost V 5 bases and J 8 bases, with 15 bases left between them. The CDR3 consists of 13 residues. The CDR3 sequence: CASSEYRVSGYTF. The CDR3 bases are TGTGCCAGTAGTGAGTACAGGGTGAGCGGCTACACCTTC.

This rearrangement joins TRBV29-1 to TRBJ2-5; TRBD1 or TRBD2 may be the D gene (6 bases each). V lost 7 bases to trimming and J lost 3 bases, with 12 bases between them. In germline, CDR1 is SQVTM, CDR2 ANQGSEA. This CDR3 is built from 12 residues. DNA for the CDR3: TGCAGCGGGGGGGCACCCGAAGAGACCCAGTACTTC. Translated, it gives CSGGAPEETQYF.

On this clone: An end of the junction differs from the germline gene, which may be a read error. The chain recombines TRBV7-7 with TRBJ2-1; D may be TRBD1 (9 bases). The CDR3 is 15 amino acids. Germline assignment: CDR1 SSHAT and CDR2 FNYEAQ (reference sequence). As DNA, the CDR3 is TGTGCTAGCAGCTTAGCGGGACAGGGAGACAATGAGCAGTTCTTC. Protein sequence: CASSLAGQGDNEQFF.

The chain recombines TRBV6-6 with TRBJ2-1; D ambiguous. The germline V and J ends were trimmed by 2 bases and 0 bases, with 11 bases remaining between them. The V gene's germline CDR1 is MNHNY and CDR2 SVGAGI (reference sequence). The length of the CDR3 is 16 residues. The DNA of the CDR3 is TGTGCCAGCAGTTACCGAAGCGATAGCTCCTACAATGAGCAGTTCTTC. Its translation: CASSYRSDSSYNEQFF.

The chain uses TRBV28 and TRBJ2-2, with D unresolved. The CDR3 sequence is 14 residues long. Trimming left V 2 bases short and J 3 bases short, with 7 bases between. CDR1 MDHEN and CDR2 SYDVKM come from the germline V gene. The chain's CDR3 is CASSLAKDTGELFF. CDR3 DNA sequence: TGTGCCAGCAGTTTAGCGAAGGACACCGGGGAGCTGTTTTTT.

This sequence joins TRBV10-2 and TRBJ2-3, with D unclear. Trimming removed 1 base at V and 1 base at J, with 6 bases between. CDR1 WSHSY and CDR2 SAAADI come from the germline V gene. The CDR3 is 14 residues long. In DNA form, the CDR3 reads TGCGCCAGCAGTGAGTACCGGGGCACAGATACGCAGTATTTT. Encoded protein: CASSEYRGTDTQYF.

The V gene is TRBV14, the J gene TRBJ1-3; D uncertain. This CDR3 is 15 amino acids long. Trimming took off 5 bases at V and 0 bases at J, with 11 bases between the two ends. CDR1 SGHDN and CDR2 FVKESK come from the germline V gene. DNA for the CDR3: TGTGCCAGCAGCTTCAGGTCCGGCTCTGGAAACACCATATATTTT. Residues: CASSFRSGSGNTIYF. The whole variable domain, filled in from reference TRBV14 and TRBJ1-3, reads EAGVTQFPSHSVIEKGQTVTLRCDPISGHDNLYWYRRVMGKEIKFLLHFVKESKQDESGMPNNRFLAERTGGTYSTLKVQPAELEDSGVYFCASSFRSGSGNTIYFGEGSWLTVV.

This chain uses TRBV7-2 with TRBJ2-5, with TRBD2 identical over 9 bases. CDR3 length: 15 residues. The germline gives CDR1 SGHTA, CDR2 FQGNSA. Losses at the gene ends were 5 bases for V and 2 bases for J; bases not matched to a gene: 6. CDR3 sequence: CASSRRTSVQETQYF. The CDR3 region has the DNA TGTGCCAGCAGCAGACGGACTAGCGTTCAAGAGACCCAGTACTTC.

This chain joins TRBV30 and TRBJ1-3; D gene uncertain. V lost 2 bases to trimming and J lost 0 bases, with 8 bases between them. This CDR3 comprises 14 residues. The germline CDR1 and CDR2 sequences are GTSNPN and SVGIG (reference sequence). The CDR3 spells CAWSRPVSGNTIYF. The DNA of the CDR3 is TGTGCCTGGAGTCGACCGGTCTCTGGAAACACCATATATTTT.

The chain combines TRBV11-2 with TRBJ2-3; no firm D call. Germline V lookup: CDR1 SGHAT, CDR2 FQNNGV. The CDR3 consists of 17 residues. V was trimmed by 3 bases and J by 4 bases, leaving 20 bases between them. CDR3 loop: CASSFWATVDAADTQYF. As DNA, the CDR3 is TGTGCCAGCAGCTTTTGGGCGACGGTGGATGCCGCAGATACGCAGTATTTT.

The rearrangement links TRBV7-2 to TRBJ2-7, with D tentatively TRBD1 or TRBD2 (5 bases each). Trimming removed 7 bases from V and 2 bases from J, with 15 bases in between. Germline CDR1 and CDR2: SGHTA and FQGNSA. The CDR3 contains 14 residues. The CDR3 bases are TGTGCCAGCACCCTTCTGGGGGTGACCTACGAGCAGTACTTC. This gives the protein CASTLLGVTYEQYF.

The CDR3 loop reads CASSPYEAGYGYTF. CDR3 sequence (DNA): TGCGCCAGCAGCCCCTACGAGGCGGGGTATGGCTACACCTTC. This sequence joins TRBV4-3 and TRBJ1-2, with D uncertain. V lost 4 bases and J 5 bases, leaving 14 bases between the germline ends. The CDR3 contains 14 residues. Looked up from germline, CDR1 is LGHNA and CDR2 is YSLEER.

This clone showed up just a few times. The J gene is TRBJ2-3, the V gene TRBV6-6; D is ambiguous. CDR1 and CDR2 from the germline V gene are MNHNY and SVGAGI (reference sequence). Trimming removed 0 bases from V and 0 bases from J, with 7 bases in between. The CDR3 sequence is 15 residues long. CDR3 coding DNA: TGTGCCAGCAGTTACTCGCGGATTAGCACAGATACGCAGTATTTT. It specifies CASSYSRISTDTQYF.

V and J are TRBV9 and TRBJ2-7; 10 bases agree with TRBD2. Germline CDR1 reads SGDLS; CDR2 reads YYNGEE. The CDR3 runs 17 residues. J was trimmed by 0 bases and V by 0 bases; bases with no gene match: 6. The CDR3 here is CASSVAPSGSSSYEQYF. CDR3 in DNA: TGTGCCAGCAGCGTAGCTCCTAGCGGGAGTAGCTCCTACGAGCAGTACTTC.

This chain uses TRBV5-4 with TRBJ2-7; D gene uncertain. Trimming cost V 0 bases and J 0 bases, with 7 bases left between them. Germline CDR1 reads SGHNT; CDR2 reads YYREEE (reference sequence). There are 14 residues in the CDR3. CDR3 region: CASSLEGGSYEQYF. The CDR3 bases are TGTGCCAGCAGCTTGGAGGGCGGCTCCTACGAGCAGTACTTC.